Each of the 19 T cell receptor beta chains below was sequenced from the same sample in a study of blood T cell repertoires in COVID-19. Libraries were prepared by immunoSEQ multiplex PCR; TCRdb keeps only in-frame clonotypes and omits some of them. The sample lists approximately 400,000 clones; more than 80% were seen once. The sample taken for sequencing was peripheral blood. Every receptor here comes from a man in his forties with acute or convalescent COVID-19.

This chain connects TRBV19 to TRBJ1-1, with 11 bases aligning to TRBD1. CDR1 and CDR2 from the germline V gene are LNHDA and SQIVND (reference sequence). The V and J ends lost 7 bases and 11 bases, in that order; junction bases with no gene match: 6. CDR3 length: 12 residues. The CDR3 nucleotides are TGTGCCAGTACCTTCGGACAGGGGGCCGCTTTCTTT. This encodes CASTFGQGAAFF.

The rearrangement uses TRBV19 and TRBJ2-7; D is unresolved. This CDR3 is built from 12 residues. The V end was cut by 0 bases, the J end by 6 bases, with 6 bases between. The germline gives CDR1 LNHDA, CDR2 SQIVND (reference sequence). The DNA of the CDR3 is TGTGCCAGTAGTATAGATAGGAGCGAGCAGTACTTC. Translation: CASSIDRSEQYF.

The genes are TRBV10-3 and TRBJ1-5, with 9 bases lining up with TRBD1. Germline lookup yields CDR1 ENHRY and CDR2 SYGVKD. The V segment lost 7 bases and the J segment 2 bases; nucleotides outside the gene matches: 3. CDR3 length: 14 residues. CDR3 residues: CAIKGQGGNQPQHF. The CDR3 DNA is TGTGCCATCAAGGGACAGGGAGGCAATCAGCCCCAGCATTTT.

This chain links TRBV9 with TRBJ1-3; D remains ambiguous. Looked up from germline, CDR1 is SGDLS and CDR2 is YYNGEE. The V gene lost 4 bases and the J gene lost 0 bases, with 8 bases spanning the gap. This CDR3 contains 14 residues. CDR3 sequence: CASSSLVSGNTIYF. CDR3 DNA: TGTGCCAGCAGCTCACTAGTCTCTGGAAACACCATATATTTT.

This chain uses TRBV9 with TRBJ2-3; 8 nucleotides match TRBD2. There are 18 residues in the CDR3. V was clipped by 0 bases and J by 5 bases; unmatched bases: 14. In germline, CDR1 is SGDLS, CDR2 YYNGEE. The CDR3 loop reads CASSVDLAGGPGGDTQYF. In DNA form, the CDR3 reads TGTGCCAGCAGCGTAGATCTGGCGGGGGGCCCGGGGGGAGATACGCAGTATTTT.

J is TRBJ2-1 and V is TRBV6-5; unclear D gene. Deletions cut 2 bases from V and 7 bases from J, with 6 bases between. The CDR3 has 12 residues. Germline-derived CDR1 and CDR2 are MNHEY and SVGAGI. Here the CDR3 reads CASSYGWNEQFF. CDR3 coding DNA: TGTGCCAGCAGTTACGGCTGGAATGAGCAGTTCTTC.

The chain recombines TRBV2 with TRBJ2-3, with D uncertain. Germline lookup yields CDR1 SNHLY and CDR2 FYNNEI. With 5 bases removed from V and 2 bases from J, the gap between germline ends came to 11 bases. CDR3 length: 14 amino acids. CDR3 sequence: CASSPLALTDTQYF. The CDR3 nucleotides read TGTGCCAGCAGTCCCCTCGCGCTCACAGATACGCAGTATTTT. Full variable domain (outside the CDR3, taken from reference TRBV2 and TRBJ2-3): EPEVTQTPSHQVTQMGQEVILRCVPISNHLYFYWYRQILGQKVEFLVSFYNNEISEKSEIFDDQFSVERPDGSNFTLKIRSTKLEDSAMYFCASSPLALTDTQYFGPGTRLTVL.

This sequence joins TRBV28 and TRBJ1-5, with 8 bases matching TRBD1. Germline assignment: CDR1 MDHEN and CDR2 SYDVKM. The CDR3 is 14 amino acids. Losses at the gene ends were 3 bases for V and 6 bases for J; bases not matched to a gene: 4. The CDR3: CASSFPQGVQPQHF. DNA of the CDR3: TGTGCCAGCAGTTTCCCACAGGGGGTTCAGCCCCAGCATTTT.

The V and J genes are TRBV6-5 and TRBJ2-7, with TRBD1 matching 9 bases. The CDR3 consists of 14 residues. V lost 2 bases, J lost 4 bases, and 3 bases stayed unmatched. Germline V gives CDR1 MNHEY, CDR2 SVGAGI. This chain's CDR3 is CASSYQQGAYEQYF. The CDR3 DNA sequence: TGTGCCAGCAGTTACCAACAGGGGGCTTACGAGCAGTACTTC.

The CDR3 DNA reads TGTGCCAGCAGTTACGCCGGGACAGATGGCTACACCTTC. It specifies CASSYAGTDGYTF. The V and J genes are TRBV6-5 and TRBJ1-2; TRBD1 matches at 7 bases. This CDR3 contains 13 residues. The J segment lost 6 bases and the V segment lost 2 bases, leaving 3 bases of the junction unmatched. Germline CDR1 and CDR2: MNHEY and SVGAGI.

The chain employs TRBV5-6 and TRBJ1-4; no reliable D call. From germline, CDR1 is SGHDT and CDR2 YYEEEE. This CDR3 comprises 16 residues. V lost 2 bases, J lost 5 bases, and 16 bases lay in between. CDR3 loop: CASSLQTLLPNEKLFF. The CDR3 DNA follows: TGTGCCAGCAGCTTACAGACCCTCCTTCCGAATGAAAAACTGTTTTTT. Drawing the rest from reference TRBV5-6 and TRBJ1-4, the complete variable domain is DAGVTQSPTHLIKTRGQQVTLRCSPKSGHDTVSWYQQALGQGPQFIFQYYEEEERQRGNFPDRFSGHQFPNYSSELNVNALLLGDSALYLCASSLQTLLPNEKLFFGSGTQLSVL.

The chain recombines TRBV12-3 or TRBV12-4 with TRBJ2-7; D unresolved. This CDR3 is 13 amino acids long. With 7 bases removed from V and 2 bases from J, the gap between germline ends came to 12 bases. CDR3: CASTQNSPYEQYF. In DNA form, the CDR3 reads TGTGCCAGCACCCAAAATTCCCCCTACGAGCAGTACTTC.

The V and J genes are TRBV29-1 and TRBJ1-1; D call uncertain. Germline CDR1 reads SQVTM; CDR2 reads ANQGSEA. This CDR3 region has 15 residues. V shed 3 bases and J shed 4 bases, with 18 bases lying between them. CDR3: CSVDFVAGTITEAFF. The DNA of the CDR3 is TGCAGCGTTGATTTCGTTGCGGGAACGATCACTGAAGCTTTCTTT.

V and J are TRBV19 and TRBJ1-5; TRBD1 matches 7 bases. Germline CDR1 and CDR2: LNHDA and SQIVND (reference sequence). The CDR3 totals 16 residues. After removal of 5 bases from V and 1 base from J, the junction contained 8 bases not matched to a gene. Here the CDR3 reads CASSLQGDGSNQPQHF. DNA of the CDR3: TGTGCCAGTAGTCTGCAGGGGGACGGGAGCAATCAGCCCCAGCATTTT.

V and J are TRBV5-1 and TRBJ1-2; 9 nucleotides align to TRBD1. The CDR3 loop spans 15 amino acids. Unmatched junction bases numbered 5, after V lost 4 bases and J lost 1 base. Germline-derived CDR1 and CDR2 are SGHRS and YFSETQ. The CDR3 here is CASSPRDRVNYGYTF. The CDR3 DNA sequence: TGCGCCAGCAGCCCCCGGGACAGGGTTAACTATGGCTACACCTTC.

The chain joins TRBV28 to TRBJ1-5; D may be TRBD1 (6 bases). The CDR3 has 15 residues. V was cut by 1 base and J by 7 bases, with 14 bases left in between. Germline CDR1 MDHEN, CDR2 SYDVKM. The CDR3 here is CASSLLNRDRQPQHF. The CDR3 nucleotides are TGTGCCAGCAGTTTATTAAACAGGGATCGGCAGCCCCAGCATTTT.

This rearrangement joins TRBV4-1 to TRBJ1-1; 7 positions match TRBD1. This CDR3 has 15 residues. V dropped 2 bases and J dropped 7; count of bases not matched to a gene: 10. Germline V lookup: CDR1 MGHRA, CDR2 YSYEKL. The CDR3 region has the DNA TGCGCCAGCAGCCAACGTCACAGGGGAGAATTTGAAGCTTTCTTT. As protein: CASSQRHRGEFEAFF.

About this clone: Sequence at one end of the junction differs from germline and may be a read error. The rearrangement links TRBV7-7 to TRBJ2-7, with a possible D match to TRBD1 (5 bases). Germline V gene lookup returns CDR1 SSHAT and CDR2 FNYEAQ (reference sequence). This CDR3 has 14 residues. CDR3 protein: CASSSIYPSDIKDF. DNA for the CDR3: TGTGCTAGCAGCTCCATTTATCCTTCGGACATTAAGGACTTC.

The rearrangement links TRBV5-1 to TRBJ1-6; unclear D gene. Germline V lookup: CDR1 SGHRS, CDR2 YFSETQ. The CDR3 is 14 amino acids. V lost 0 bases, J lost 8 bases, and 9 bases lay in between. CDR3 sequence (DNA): TGCGCCAGCAGCTTGGGAGACACGGATTCACCCCTCCACTTT. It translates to CASSLGDTDSPLHF.